One sample yielded the 6 T cell receptor beta chains listed below, sequenced in a study of PD-L1 blockade in urothelial cancer listed by TCRdb under 2017. Receptor libraries were prepared by the immunoSEQ multiplex PCR assay. The immuneACCESS repertoire file appears here via TCRdb, limited to in-frame rearrangements. These files lack a portion of the clones; in checked studies, under half of the deficit traces to unresolved V genes, and the cause of the others is not known. This sample has around 100,000 clones in its table, and 87% of those were observed once. The top ten hold 2% to 2.5% of the sample. Explained via the paper, the time point label denotes: pretreatment peripheral blood. The sequencing here drew on PBMCs, taken around atezolizumab (anti-PD-L1) treatment. The source of these receptors is a man in his 60s with urothelial cancer.

The chain joins TRBV6-1 to TRBJ2-7; TRBD2 is a possible D gene (7 bases). The CDR3 has 15 amino acids. CDR1 MNHNS and CDR2 SASEGT come from the germline V gene. Trimming cost V 3 bases and J 0 bases, with 12 bases left between them. CDR3 DNA: TGTGCCAGCAGTGATGCGGGGGCGAGCTCCTACGAGCAGTACTTC. Translated: CASSDAGASSYEQYF.

In regard to this clone: One end of the junction varies from germline; a read error may be responsible. The genes are TRBV6-5 and TRBJ1-1; D gene unclear. The germline V gene encodes CDR1 MNHEY and CDR2 SVGAGI. The CDR3 loop spans 12 amino acids. The DNA of the CDR3 is TGTGCCAGCAGTAACTCCGGGGCTGAAGCTTTCTTT. It encodes CASSNSGAEAFF.

This rearrangement joins TRBV18 to TRBJ2-7; 11 bases are a match to TRBD1. Germline assignment: CDR1 KGHSH and CDR2 LQKENI. The CDR3 is made up of 16 amino acids. J was trimmed by 5 bases and V by 2 bases; bases with no gene match: 8. This CDR3 reads CASSPGWDRGIHEQYF. The CDR3, as DNA: TGTGCCAGCTCACCAGGATGGGACAGGGGGATCCACGAGCAGTACTTC.

The chain links TRBV28 to TRBJ1-2; D is unresolved. CDR1 and CDR2 from the germline V gene are MDHEN and SYDVKM. The V end was cut by 5 bases, the J end by 5 bases, with 6 bases between. This CDR3 spans 11 amino acids. CDR3 in DNA: TGTGCCAGCAGTATATCATATGGCTACACCTTC. This codes for CASSISYGYTF.

The rearrangement links TRBV2 to TRBJ2-3, with a weak D call TRBD1 (6 bases). V was pared by 6 bases and J by 0 bases, with 13 bases between. Germline CDR1 SNHLY, CDR2 FYNNEI. This CDR3 comprises 15 residues. CDR3 protein: CASRTYGQSTDTQYF. Here the CDR3 DNA reads TGTGCCAGCAGGACTTATGGACAGAGCACAGATACGCAGTATTTT.

This chain uses TRBV5-1 with TRBJ2-7; D gene uncertain. V gave up 5 bases and J gave up 2 bases, with 11 bases separating them. The CDR3 consists of 13 residues. Germline loops: CDR1 SGHRS, CDR2 YFSETQ. In DNA, the CDR3 is TGCGCCAGCAGTAGTAACGGAGCCTACGAGCAGTACTTC. This codes for CASSSNGAYEQYF.